Shown below are 17 T cell receptor beta chains from a single sample sequenced in a study of blood T cell repertoires in COVID-19. Libraries were prepared by immunoSEQ multiplex PCR; TCRdb keeps only in-frame clonotypes and omits some of them. The table records about 48,000 clones, around 86% of them present only once. Material: peripheral blood. The origin of the receptors is a woman of 80 years or more with COVID-19, enrolled during active disease.

The chain uses TRBV18 and TRBJ1-1, with D tentatively TRBD1 (6 bases). The CDR3 sequence is 13 residues long. The V end lost 5 bases, the J end lost 7 bases, and 14 bases lay between the germline ends. CDR1 and CDR2 from the germline V gene are KGHSH and LQKENI. In DNA, the CDR3 is TGTGCCAGCTCAATCGGGCAGGGGTTTGAAGCTTTCTTT. Translated: CASSIGQGFEAFF.

The chain joins TRBV7-8 to TRBJ2-1; TRBD2 aligns across 11 bases. Losses at the gene ends were 1 base for V and 3 bases for J; bases not matched to a gene: 5. CDR1 and CDR2 (germline): SGHVS, FQNEAQ. This CDR3 region has 17 residues. The CDR3 loop is CASSLVTGTSGYNEQFF. The CDR3 coding sequence is TGTGCCAGCAGCTTAGTCACCGGGACTAGCGGCTACAATGAGCAGTTCTTC.

The CDR3 sequence: CASTSGGSPEQYF. The DNA for the CDR3 is TGTGCCAGCACCTCAGGAGGGTCGCCCGAGCAGTACTTC. The chain recombines TRBV28 with TRBJ2-7, with D possibly TRBD2 on 6 matching bases. The V end was cut by 7 bases, the J end by 6 bases, with 16 bases between. CDR3 length: 13 residues. CDR1 and CDR2 (germline): MDHEN, SYDVKM.

The chain joins TRBV18 to TRBJ2-1, with a weak D call TRBD1 (5 bases). Germline lookup yields CDR1 KGHSH and CDR2 LQKENI. The CDR3 consists of 14 residues. V dropped 3 bases and J dropped 9 bases, with 15 bases sitting between them. This chain's CDR3 is CASSPQGRNGEQFF. Here the CDR3 DNA reads TGTGCCAGCTCACCGCAGGGTAGGAACGGTGAGCAGTTCTTC.

A remark on this clone: The same CDR3 can be traced to other DNA sequences in this sample. The chain couples TRBV19 to TRBJ1-4; no clear D gene. CDR3 length equals 15 residues. V lost 7 bases to trimming and J lost 0 bases, with 12 bases between them. From germline, CDR1 is LNHDA and CDR2 SQIVND (reference sequence). CDR3 region: CASTPPGATNEKLFF. The DNA for the CDR3 is TGTGCCAGTACCCCTCCCGGGGCAACTAATGAAAAACTGTTTTTT.

The chain has TRBV5-4 and TRBJ1-1; D is possibly TRBD1 (6 bases). The germline V gene has CDR1 SGHNT and CDR2 YYREEE (reference sequence). The ends were cut back, 0 bases at V and 1 base at J, with 16 bases in the middle. The CDR3 sequence is 17 residues long. CDR3 nucleotides: TGTGCCAGCAGCTTGGTGGCCAGGGGAGGGGCGAACACTGAAGCTTTCTTT. Residues: CASSLVARGGANTEAFF.

This chain uses TRBV5-1 with TRBJ2-7; 14 nucleotides agree with TRBD2. The CDR3 extends over 19 amino acids. Germline CDR1 is SGHRS and CDR2 is YFSETQ. V was clipped by 4 bases and J by 1 base; unmatched bases: 13. The chain's CDR3 is CASSRRGPGTSGSSYEQYF. For the CDR3, the DNA is TGCGCCAGCAGCCGAAGGGGTCCCGGGACTAGCGGGAGTTCCTACGAGCAGTACTTC.

The CDR3 protein is CASSLSQNTEAFF. Here the CDR3 DNA reads TGCGCCAGCAGCTTGAGCCAGAACACTGAAGCTTTCTTT. The rearrangement links TRBV5-1 to TRBJ1-1; D call uncertain. The CDR3 spans 13 residues. The V end was cut by 1 base, the J end by 1 base, with 5 bases between. The germline CDR1 and CDR2 sequences are SGHRS and YFSETQ.

The chain employs TRBV3-1 (or the pseudogene TRBV3-2) and TRBJ1-2; 7 bases line up with TRBD1. The germline V gene has CDR1 LGHDT and CDR2 YNNKEL (reference sequence). After removal of 1 base from V and 2 bases from J, the junction contained 1 base not matched to a gene. CDR3 size: 14 residues. CDR3 DNA sequence: TGTGCCAGCAGCCAAGCGACAGGGAACTATGGCTACACCTTC. Its protein is CASSQATGNYGYTF.

This clone was found a few times. The genes are TRBV5-6 and TRBJ2-3; TRBD1 is a possible D gene (5 bases). The germline gives CDR1 SGHDT, CDR2 YYEEEE. The CDR3 covers 13 residues. Trimming pared 1 base from V and 3 bases from J, leaving 6 bases between. The CDR3 region has the DNA TGTGCCAGCAGCTTGCCAGGGACAGATACGCAGTATTTT. It encodes CASSLPGTDTQYF.

This clone has more than one count but fewer than ten. V and J are TRBV9 and TRBJ1-2; D is undetermined. There are 13 residues in the CDR3. Germline V gene sequence: CDR1 SGDLS, CDR2 YYNGEE. V was shortened by 0 bases and J by 8 bases, with 11 bases between the two germline ends. CDR3 protein: CASSVGQSKGYTF. In nucleotides, the CDR3 is TGTGCCAGCAGCGTAGGTCAGTCAAAGGGCTACACCTTC.

J is TRBJ2-7 and V is TRBV7-9, with D hard to call. This CDR3 comprises 14 residues. The V and J ends lost 5 bases and 3 bases respectively, with 14 bases between them. Germline CDR1 is SEHNR and CDR2 is FQNEAQ (reference sequence). The CDR3 spells CASSPISAGYEQYF. CDR3 sequence (DNA): TGTGCCAGCAGCCCAATAAGTGCCGGCTACGAGCAGTACTTC.

This clone was seen a handful of times. This chain uses TRBV28 with TRBJ2-1; 14 positions agree with TRBD2. After removal of 5 bases from V and 5 bases from J, the junction contained 8 bases not matched to a gene. The CDR3 covers 17 residues. Germline V gene data show CDR1 as MDHEN and CDR2 as SYDVKM. The CDR3 DNA follows: TGTGCCAGCAGTCGGAGACTAGCGGGAGGGGGTGACAATGAGCAGTTCTTC. Amino acid sequence: CASSRRLAGGGDNEQFF.

The chain carries TRBV18 and TRBJ2-7, with a weak D call TRBD2 (5 bases). The CDR3 covers 14 residues. V was cut by 5 bases and J by 2 bases, with 13 bases left in between. Germline CDR1 is KGHSH and CDR2 is LQKENI. In DNA, the CDR3 is TGTGCCAGCTCAGGGAGTGCGTCGACCTACGAGCAGTACTTC. Amino acids: CASSGSASTYEQYF.

This chain links TRBV5-1 with TRBJ1-4; D remains unclear. V lost 4 bases, J lost 0 bases, and 10 bases lay in between. This CDR3 is built from 15 residues. Germline assignment: CDR1 SGHRS and CDR2 YFSETQ. The CDR3 bases are TGCGCCAGCAGCCCGCGGGAGGCAACTAATGAAAAACTGTTTTTT. It encodes CASSPREATNEKLFF.

The chain recombines TRBV19 with TRBJ2-1; D gene unclear. V dropped 2 bases and J dropped 8 bases, with 13 bases sitting between them. Germline V lookup: CDR1 LNHDA, CDR2 SQIVND (reference sequence). This CDR3 contains 14 residues. DNA of the CDR3: TGTGCCAGTAGTATACGTGGTGCGAACGATGAGCAGTTCTTC. Its protein product is CASSIRGANDEQFF.

The chain employs TRBV5-8 and TRBJ2-7; TRBD1 matches 9 bases. This CDR3 has 18 amino acids. J gave up 4 bases and V 6 bases, and 20 bases lay outside the gene matches. CDR1 is SGHTS and CDR2 is YDEGEE in the germline V gene. CDR3: CASNRAKETGGFYYEQYF. In DNA, the CDR3 is TGTGCCAGCAACCGGGCCAAGGAGACAGGGGGTTTTTATTACGAGCAGTACTTC.